The clone carrying this T cell receptor beta chain was detected many times. Its specificity is unknown. TCRdb's copy holds only in-frame clones and misses some; the assay was immunoSEQ multiplex PCR. Captured here are several thousand clones, none seen once; the top ten comprise roughly 31%. Germline loops: CDR1 SEHNR, CDR2 FQNEAQ (reference sequence). This CDR3 has 18 amino acids. These data belong to a study of T cells after posttransplantation cyclophosphamide. Study outcomes and limitations: Later post-transplant blood repertoires were often dominated by donor CD8+ memory clones. Blood and skin or GI T cell repertoires showed limited TRB overlap.

Treatment was busulfan-fludarabine conditioning, a marrow graft, and cyclophosphamide on days +3 and +4. This specimen was PBMCs, taken after allogeneic stem cell transplant with posttransplant cyclophosphamide. This receptor was obtained from a male patient in his 30s who received an allogeneic stem cell transplant from a related donor, was CMV-positive, and had acute GVHD only. Some T cells may trace back to the graft donor. The chain joins TRBV7-9 to TRBJ2-7; 7 bases align to TRBD2. CDR3 residues: CASRPELSAGLSSYEQYF. The CDR3 nucleotides are TGTGCAAGTCGCCCGGAACTATCAGCGGGGCTGAGCTCCTACGAGCAGTACTTC.